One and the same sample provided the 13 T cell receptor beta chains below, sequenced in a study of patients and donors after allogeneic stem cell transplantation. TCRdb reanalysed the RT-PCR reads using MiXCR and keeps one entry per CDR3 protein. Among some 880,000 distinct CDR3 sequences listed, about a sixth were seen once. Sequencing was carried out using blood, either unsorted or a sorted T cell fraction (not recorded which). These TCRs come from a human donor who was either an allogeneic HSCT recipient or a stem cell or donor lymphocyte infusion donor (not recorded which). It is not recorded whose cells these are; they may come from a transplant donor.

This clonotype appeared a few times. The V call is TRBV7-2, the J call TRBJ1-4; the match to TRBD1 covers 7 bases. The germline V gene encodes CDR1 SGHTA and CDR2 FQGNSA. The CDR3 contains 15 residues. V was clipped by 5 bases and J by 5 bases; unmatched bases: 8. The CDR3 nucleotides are TGTGCCAGCAGCCGAGGACAGGCTGCCAATGAAAAACTGTTTTTT. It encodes CASSRGQAANEKLFF.

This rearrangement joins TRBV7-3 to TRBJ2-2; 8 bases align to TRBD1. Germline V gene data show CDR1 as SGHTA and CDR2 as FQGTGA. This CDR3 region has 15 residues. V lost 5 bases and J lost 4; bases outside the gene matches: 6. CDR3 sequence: CASSQGQGGTGELFF. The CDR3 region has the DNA TGTGCCAGCAGCCAAGGACAGGGCGGCACCGGGGAGCTGTTTTTT.

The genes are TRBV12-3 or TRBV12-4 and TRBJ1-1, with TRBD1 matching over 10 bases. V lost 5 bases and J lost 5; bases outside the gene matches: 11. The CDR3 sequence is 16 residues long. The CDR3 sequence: CASSLRTGGSGTEAFF. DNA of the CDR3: TGTGCCAGCAGTCTACGGACAGGGGGGAGTGGGACTGAAGCTTTCTTT.

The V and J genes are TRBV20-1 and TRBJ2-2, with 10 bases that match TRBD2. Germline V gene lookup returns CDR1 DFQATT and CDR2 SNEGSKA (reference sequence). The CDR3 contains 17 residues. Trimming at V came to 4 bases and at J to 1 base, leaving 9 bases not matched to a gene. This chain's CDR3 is CSAIAGGPDMNTGELFF. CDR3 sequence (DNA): TGCAGTGCTATAGCGGGAGGCCCCGACATGAACACCGGGGAGCTGTTTTTT.

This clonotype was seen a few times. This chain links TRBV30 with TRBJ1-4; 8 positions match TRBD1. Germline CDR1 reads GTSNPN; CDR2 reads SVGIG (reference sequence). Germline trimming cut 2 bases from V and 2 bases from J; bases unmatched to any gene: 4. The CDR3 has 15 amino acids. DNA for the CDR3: TGTGCCTGGAGTTTGCGGACAGGGACTAATGAAAAACTGTTTTTT. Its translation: CAWSLRTGTNEKLFF.

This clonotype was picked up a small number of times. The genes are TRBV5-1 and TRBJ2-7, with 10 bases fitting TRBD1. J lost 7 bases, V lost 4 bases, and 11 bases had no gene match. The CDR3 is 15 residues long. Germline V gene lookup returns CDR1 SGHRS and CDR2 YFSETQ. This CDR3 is CASSASGTGVQEQYF. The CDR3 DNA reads TGCGCCAGCAGCGCATCCGGGACAGGGGTTCAGGAGCAGTACTTC.

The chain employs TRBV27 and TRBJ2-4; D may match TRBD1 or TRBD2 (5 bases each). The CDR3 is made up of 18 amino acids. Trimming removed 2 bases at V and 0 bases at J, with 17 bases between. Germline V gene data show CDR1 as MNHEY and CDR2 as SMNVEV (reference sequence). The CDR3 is CASSLAQNGALAKNIQYF. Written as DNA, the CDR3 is TGTGCCAGCAGTTTAGCCCAGAACGGGGCACTAGCCAAAAACATTCAGTACTTC.

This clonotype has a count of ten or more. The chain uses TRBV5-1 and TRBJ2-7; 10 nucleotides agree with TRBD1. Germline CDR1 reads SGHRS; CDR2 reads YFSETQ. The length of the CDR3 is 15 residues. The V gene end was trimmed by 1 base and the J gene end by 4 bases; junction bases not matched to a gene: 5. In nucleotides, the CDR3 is TGCGCCAGCAGCTTGACAGGGACAGGGGATTACGAGCAGTACTTC. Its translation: CASSLTGTGDYEQYF.

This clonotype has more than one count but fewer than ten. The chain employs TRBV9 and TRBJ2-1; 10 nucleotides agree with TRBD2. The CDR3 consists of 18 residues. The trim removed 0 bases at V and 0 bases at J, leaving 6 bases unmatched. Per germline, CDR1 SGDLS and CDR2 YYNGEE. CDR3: CASSVGLAGRRSYNEQFF. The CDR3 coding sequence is TGTGCCAGCAGCGTAGGACTAGCGGGCAGACGCTCCTACAATGAGCAGTTCTTC.

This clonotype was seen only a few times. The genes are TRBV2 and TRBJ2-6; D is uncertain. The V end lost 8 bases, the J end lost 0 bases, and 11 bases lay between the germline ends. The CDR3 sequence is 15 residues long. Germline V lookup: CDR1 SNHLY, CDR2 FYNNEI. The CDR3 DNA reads TGTGCCAGCGGCCCACCCCTCTCTGGGGCCAACGTCCTGACTTTC. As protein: CASGPPLSGANVLTF.

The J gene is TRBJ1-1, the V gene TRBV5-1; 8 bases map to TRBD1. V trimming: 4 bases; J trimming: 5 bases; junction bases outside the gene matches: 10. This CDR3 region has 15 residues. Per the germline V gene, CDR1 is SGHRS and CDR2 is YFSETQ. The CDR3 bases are TGCGCCAGCAGCGGCCTCGCGGGACAGGTGACTGAAGCTTTCTTT. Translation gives CASSGLAGQVTEAFF.

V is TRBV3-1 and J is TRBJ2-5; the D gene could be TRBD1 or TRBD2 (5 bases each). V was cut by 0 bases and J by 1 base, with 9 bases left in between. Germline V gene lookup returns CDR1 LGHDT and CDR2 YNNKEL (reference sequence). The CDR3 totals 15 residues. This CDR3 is CASSQDVGAQETQYF. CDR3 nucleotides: TGTGCCAGCAGCCAAGACGTCGGGGCCCAAGAGACCCAGTACTTC.

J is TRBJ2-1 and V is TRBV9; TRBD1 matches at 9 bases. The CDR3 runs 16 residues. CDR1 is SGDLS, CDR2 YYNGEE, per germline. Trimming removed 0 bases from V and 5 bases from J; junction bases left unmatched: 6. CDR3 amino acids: CASSVGSGTGNNEQFF. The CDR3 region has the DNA TGTGCCAGCAGCGTAGGGAGTGGGACAGGGAACAATGAGCAGTTCTTC.